This T cell receptor beta chain was recovered during a study of blood T cells in healthy people across ages. Germline V gives CDR1 SGHRS, CDR2 YFSETQ. This CDR3 contains 14 residues. V was clipped by 3 bases and J by 0 bases, with 7 bases between them. Worth noting for this clonotype: Its antigen remains unknown.

Findings of the study overall: Age brought a roughly linear fall in TCR beta diversity measured per million T cells.

The use of a sample-barcoded 5' primer and a J-beta primer mix characterized a second PCR of about 7 to 12 cycles. With 12 random nucleotides, a template-switch adaptor tagged each individual cDNA molecule. MiXCR, run by TCRdb on the 5' RACE reads, gives a single entry per CDR3 protein. The table lists roughly 800,000 distinct CDR3 sequences, around half of them singletons, with about two fifths in the top ten. The authors extracted at least 5 micrograms of total RNA per sample. Sequenced material: blood. The chain is built from TRBV5-1 and TRBJ2-1; D not certain. This TCR was recovered from a man of 80 years or more in good health. In DNA form, the CDR3 reads TGCGCCAGCAGCTCCTCCAACTCCTACAATGAGCAGTTCTTC. It translates to CASSSSNSYNEQFF.